A single sample gave rise to the 23 T cell receptor beta chains below, sequenced in a study of shared clonotypes between healthy human individuals. Some clones are missing from TCRdb's copy, which holds only in-frame ones; the method was immunoSEQ multiplex PCR. The sample has around 350,000 clones; more than 60% are singletons. Sequencing input: memory CD4+ T cells sorted from blood. Subset denoted: CD45RA-negative fraction. All receptors derive from a man aged 25-45 years in good health.

CDR3 sequence reads: CASGGTYGYTF. CDR3 DNA sequence: TGTGCCAGTGGCGGGACCTATGGCTACACCTTC. The rearrangement uses TRBV19 and TRBJ1-2; D possibly corresponds to TRBD1 (5 bases). The V end lost 8 bases, the J end lost 4 bases, and 8 bases lay between the germline ends. The germline V gene has CDR1 LNHDA and CDR2 SQIVND (reference sequence). The CDR3 runs to 11 residues.

This rearrangement joins TRBV5-1 to TRBJ1-2; D possibly corresponds to TRBD1 (5 bases). Germline CDR1 and CDR2: SGHRS and YFSETQ. The CDR3 covers 14 residues. V shed 2 bases and J shed 3 bases, with 11 bases lying between them. CDR3 sequence: CASSFGQTDYGYTF. The CDR3 DNA reads as TGCGCCAGCAGCTTTGGGCAGACAGACTATGGCTACACCTTC.

The chain is built from TRBV5-1 and TRBJ2-7, with D hard to call. The germline gives CDR1 SGHRS, CDR2 YFSETQ. The CDR3 length is 13 residues. V was trimmed by 1 base and J by 3 bases, leaving 8 bases between them. The CDR3: CASSLSLFYEQYF. The CDR3 DNA reads as TGCGCCAGCAGCTTGAGCCTATTCTACGAGCAGTACTTC.

The chain is built from TRBV7-4 and TRBJ1-5; D ambiguous. The CDR3 is 16 amino acids. Per the germline V gene, CDR1 is SGHVT and CDR2 is SQSDAQ. The V and J ends lost 5 bases and 0 bases respectively, with 14 bases between them. CDR3 sequence reads: CASSVRTDHSNQPQHF. CDR3 coding DNA: TGTGCCAGCAGCGTTCGGACGGATCATAGCAATCAGCCCCAGCATTTT.

This rearrangement joins TRBV27 to TRBJ1-1, with 10 bases matching TRBD1. The germline CDR1 and CDR2 sequences are MNHEY and SMNVEV (reference sequence). CDR3 length equals 13 residues. The trim removed 2 bases at V and 10 bases at J, leaving 4 bases unmatched. Written as DNA, the CDR3 is TGTGCCAGCAGTTTACTGGACAGGGGGACAGCTTTCTTT. This gives the protein CASSLLDRGTAFF.

The genes are TRBV14 and TRBJ2-1; D is uncertain. From germline, CDR1 is SGHDN and CDR2 FVKESK. The CDR3 loop spans 13 amino acids. Trimming stripped 4 bases from V and 12 bases from J, with 16 bases between. The CDR3 sequence: CASSPLVGSRQFF. The DNA of the CDR3 is TGTGCCAGCAGCCCTTTGGTTGGGTCTAGGCAGTTCTTC.

The chain carries TRBV7-3 and TRBJ2-3; D unclear. The germline CDR1 and CDR2 sequences are SGHTA and FQGTGA. V lost 3 bases to trimming and J lost 2 bases, with 9 bases between them. The CDR3 has 14 residues. The CDR3 region has the DNA TGTGCCAGCAGCTTCACTATTAACACAGATACGCAGTATTTT. This sequence encodes CASSFTINTDTQYF. Full variable domain (missing parts from reference TRBV7-3 and TRBJ2-3): GAGVSQTPSNKVTEKGKYVELRCDPISGHTALYWYRQSLGQGPEFLIYFQGTGAADDSGLPNDRFFAVRPEGSVSTLKIQRTERGDSAVYLCASSFTINTDTQYFGPGTRLTVL.

The J gene is TRBJ1-5, the V gene TRBV28, with D tentatively TRBD1 (6 bases). Germline lookup yields CDR1 MDHEN and CDR2 SYDVKM. The V gene lost 6 bases and the J gene lost 5 bases, with 14 bases spanning the gap. This CDR3 contains 14 residues. CDR3 region: CASRRPQGYQPQHF. The CDR3 DNA reads as TGTGCCAGCAGGCGCCCCCAGGGGTATCAGCCCCAGCATTTT.

This clone has just a few counts. The V call is TRBV6-1, the J call TRBJ2-2, with D perhaps matching TRBD1 or TRBD2 (5 bases each). Trimming took 1 base from V and 6 from J, leaving 12 bases between them. Germline CDR1 and CDR2: MNHNS and SASEGT. This CDR3 contains 15 residues. DNA of the CDR3: TGTGCCAGCAGTGAAGGGACTGGACATTCCGGGGAGCTGTTTTTT. Translation: CASSEGTGHSGELFF.

The chain employs TRBV7-8 and TRBJ2-5; no reliable D call. This CDR3 has 15 residues. The V end was cut by 1 base, the J end by 2 bases, with 11 bases between. The germline gives CDR1 SGHVS, CDR2 FQNEAQ. The chain's CDR3 is CASSLGRRPQETQYF. The CDR3 coding sequence is TGTGCCAGCAGCTTAGGACGACGCCCTCAAGAGACCCAGTACTTC.

The J gene is TRBJ2-1, the V gene TRBV18; 8 bases fit TRBD2. Germline-derived CDR1 and CDR2 are KGHSH and LQKENI. The CDR3 extends over 17 amino acids. The V and J ends lost 0 bases and 3 bases, in that order; junction bases with no gene match: 7. CDR3 sequence reads: CASSPPGSLADYNEQFF. The CDR3 DNA sequence: TGTGCCAGCTCACCACCGGGGTCACTAGCGGACTACAATGAGCAGTTCTTC.

V is TRBV29-1 and J is TRBJ1-2; no clear D. Germline CDR1 SQVTM, CDR2 ANQGSEA. Trimming cost V 8 bases and J 8 bases, with 12 bases left between them. The CDR3 is 10 residues long. The CDR3 DNA follows: TGCAGCTCCGAGGTTGAAGGCTACACCTTC. Amino acids: CSSEVEGYTF.

V and J are TRBV11-3 and TRBJ2-3; D is undetermined. V lost 1 base and J 3 bases, leaving 2 bases between the germline ends. Germline values: CDR1 SGHNT, CDR2 YENEEA. This CDR3 is 12 amino acids long. The CDR3 spells CASSLGTDTQYF. CDR3 sequence (DNA): TGTGCCAGCAGCTTAGGGACAGATACGCAGTATTTT.

This clone was counted ten times or more. The rearrangement joins TRBV4-2 to TRBJ2-7; 7 nucleotides match TRBD1. Germline V gene data show CDR1 as LGHNA and CDR2 as YNFKEQ. This CDR3 is built from 15 residues. After removal of 2 bases from V and 2 bases from J, the junction contained 6 bases not matched to a gene. This chain's CDR3 is CASSQPGQATYEQYF. The CDR3, as DNA: TGTGCCAGCAGCCAACCCGGACAGGCAACCTACGAGCAGTACTTC.

The chain is built from TRBV2 and TRBJ2-7; 12 bases map to TRBD2. V was pared by 5 bases and J by 5 bases, with 1 base of the junction left unmatched. This CDR3 is 13 amino acids long. CDR1 SNHLY and CDR2 FYNNEI come from the germline V gene. The CDR3 reads CASSRLAGDEQYF. The CDR3 nucleotides read TGTGCCAGCAGTCGACTAGCGGGAGACGAGCAGTACTTC.

J is TRBJ2-3 and V is TRBV4-2; D perhaps matches TRBD2 (6 bases). Trimming stripped 1 base from V and 4 bases from J, with 21 bases between. This CDR3 has 18 amino acids. From germline, CDR1 is LGHNA and CDR2 YNFKEQ. The CDR3 nucleotides are TGTGCCAGCAGCCAAGGTGTCGATGTGGGAGGAGTGTCAGATACGCAGTATTTT. It encodes CASSQGVDVGGVSDTQYF.

The chain carries TRBV5-4 and TRBJ2-2, with TRBD1 matching 7 bases. The CDR3 consists of 16 residues. Germline V gene lookup returns CDR1 SGHNT and CDR2 YYREEE (reference sequence). With 4 bases clipped from V and 8 bases from J, the junction kept 14 bases outside the gene matches. For the CDR3, the DNA is TGTGCCAGCAGCCCACGGACAGGCTATGAAGGGGGGGAGCTGTTTTTT. Its translation is CASSPRTGYEGGELFF.

V is TRBV7-8 and J is TRBJ1-2, with D possibly being TRBD1 (6 bases). V was shortened by 1 base and J by 5 bases, with 17 bases between the two germline ends. Germline-derived CDR1 and CDR2 are SGHVS and FQNEAQ. The CDR3 runs to 16 residues. The CDR3 loop is CASSLDGQGLNYGYTF. The CDR3 DNA reads as TGTGCCAGCAGCTTAGATGGGCAGGGGCTGAATTATGGCTACACCTTC.

The rearrangement links TRBV25-1 to TRBJ2-1, with TRBD2 identical over 9 bases. Germline CDR1 is MGHDK and CDR2 is SYGVNS. V lost 0 bases to trimming and J lost 10 bases; unmatched junction nucleotides: 10. The CDR3 is 16 amino acids. CDR3: CASSEYRGGRALEQFF. The CDR3 DNA follows: TGTGCCAGCAGTGAATATCGGGGCGGGAGGGCCTTAGAGCAGTTCTTC.

This clone showed up many times. The chain recombines TRBV2 with TRBJ1-2; D not certain. The CDR3 spans 13 residues. V lost 3 bases and J lost 8, with 13 bases in between. Germline CDR1 SNHLY, CDR2 FYNNEI. The CDR3 bases are TGTGCCAGCAGTGACGTCTCCGGATACGGCTACACCTTC. This encodes CASSDVSGYGYTF.

The V gene is TRBV21-1, the J gene TRBJ2-7; no check of the table's D call, TRBD1, against the DNA was made. TRBV21-1 has pseudogene status. This CDR3 contains 18 residues. The CDR3 protein is CASSKKGMRRTAVYEQYF. The CDR3 bases are TGTGCCAGCAGCAAAAAGGGTATGAGAAGGACAGCGGTATACGAGCAGTACTTC.

The chain recombines TRBV6-1 with TRBJ1-5; D ambiguous. Trimming stripped 0 bases from V and 2 bases from J, with 8 bases between. This CDR3 region has 15 residues. Germline V gene lookup returns CDR1 MNHNS and CDR2 SASEGT. CDR3 nucleotide sequence: TGTGCCAGCAGTGAAGCGCTTTGGGGCAATCAGCCCCAGCATTTT. As protein: CASSEALWGNQPQHF.

V is TRBV5-1 and J is TRBJ2-5; 11 bases align to TRBD2. The ends lost 4 bases at V and 4 bases at J; junction bases unmatched: 6. CDR1 is SGHRS, CDR2 YFSETQ, per germline. The CDR3 has 15 amino acids. CDR3 nucleotides: TGCGCCAGCAGCACTCGACTAGCGGGACTAGAGACCCAGTACTTC. The encoded protein is CASSTRLAGLETQYF.